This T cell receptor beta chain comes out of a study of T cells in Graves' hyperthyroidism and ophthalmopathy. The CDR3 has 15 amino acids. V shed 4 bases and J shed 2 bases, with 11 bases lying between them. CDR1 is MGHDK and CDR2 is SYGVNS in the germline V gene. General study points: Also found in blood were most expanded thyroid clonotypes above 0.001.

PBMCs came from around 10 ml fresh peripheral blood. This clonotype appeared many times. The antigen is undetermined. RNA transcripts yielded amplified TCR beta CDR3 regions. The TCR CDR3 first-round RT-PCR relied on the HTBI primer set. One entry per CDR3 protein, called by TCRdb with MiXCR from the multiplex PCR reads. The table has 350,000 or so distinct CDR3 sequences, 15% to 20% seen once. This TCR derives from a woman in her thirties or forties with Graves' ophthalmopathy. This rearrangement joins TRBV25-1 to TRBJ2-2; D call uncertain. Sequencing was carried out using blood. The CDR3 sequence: CASSGRSFNTGELFF. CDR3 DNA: TGTGCCAGCAGTGGCAGATCCTTCAACACCGGGGAGCTGTTTTTT.